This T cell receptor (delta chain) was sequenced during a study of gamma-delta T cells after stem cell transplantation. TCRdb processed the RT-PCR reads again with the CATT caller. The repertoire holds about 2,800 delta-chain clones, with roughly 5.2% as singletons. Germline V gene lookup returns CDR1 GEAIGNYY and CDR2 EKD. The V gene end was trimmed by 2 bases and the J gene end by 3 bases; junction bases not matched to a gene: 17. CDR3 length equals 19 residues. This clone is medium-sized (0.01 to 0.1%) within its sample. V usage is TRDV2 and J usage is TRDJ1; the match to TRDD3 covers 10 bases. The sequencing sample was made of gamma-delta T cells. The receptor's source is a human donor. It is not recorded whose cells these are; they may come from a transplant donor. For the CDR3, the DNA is TGTGCCTGTGACAGTCGTTTTACTGGGGGATTTTTCTGGCCCGATAAACTCATCTTT. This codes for CACDSRFTGGFFWPDKLIF.